This TCR beta chain was identified during a study of response to subunit inactivated influenza vaccine (dated by TCRdb to the late 2010s). Concerning the study at large: To follow how T cells responded to a trivalent subunit inactivated influenza vaccine, the researchers relied on deep quantitative profiling of the T cell receptor repertoire.

This clonotype was counted between two and nine times. What this receptor recognizes is not known. One base away there is no much larger clone; base qualities are not given. Libraries were constructed by RT-PCR. The run used an Illumina HiSeq 2500. TCRdb passed the public sequencing reads through fastp at Q25 and MiXCR, retaining productive beta sequences. Here each entry gathers all rows of one CDR3 protein and keeps the most common genes and DNA. The sample table holds around 850,000 distinct CDR3 sequences, of which 18% were seen once. The ten largest clones capture around 9.9% of the sample. The CDR3 numbers 12 residues from cysteine through phenylalanine. Of all the DNA, just the CDR3 is kept, 36 bases in frame from base 1. Based on the germline V gene, the CDR1 and CDR2 sequences are MDHEN and SYDVKM. Trimming leaves V shorter by 6 bases and J shorter by 5 bases, with the junction holding 3 bases beyond the gene matches.

The paper as a whole reports these results and caveats: It was suggested by the authors that each seasonal influenza vaccination may recruit only a limited number of new T cells.

This receptor was identified in a man aged 45-65 years who received an inactivated influenza vaccine. Donor details come from another sample of the same person, matched by shared clones. The source material was PBMCs from blood, sampled less than 6 days after vaccination. Rearrangement joined TRBV28 to TRBJ1-2; TRBD1 matches 7 bases in the middle. The nucleotide sequence reads TGTGCCAGCAGGGGACAGCAGTATGGCTACACCTTC. This is translated as CASRGQQYGYTF.